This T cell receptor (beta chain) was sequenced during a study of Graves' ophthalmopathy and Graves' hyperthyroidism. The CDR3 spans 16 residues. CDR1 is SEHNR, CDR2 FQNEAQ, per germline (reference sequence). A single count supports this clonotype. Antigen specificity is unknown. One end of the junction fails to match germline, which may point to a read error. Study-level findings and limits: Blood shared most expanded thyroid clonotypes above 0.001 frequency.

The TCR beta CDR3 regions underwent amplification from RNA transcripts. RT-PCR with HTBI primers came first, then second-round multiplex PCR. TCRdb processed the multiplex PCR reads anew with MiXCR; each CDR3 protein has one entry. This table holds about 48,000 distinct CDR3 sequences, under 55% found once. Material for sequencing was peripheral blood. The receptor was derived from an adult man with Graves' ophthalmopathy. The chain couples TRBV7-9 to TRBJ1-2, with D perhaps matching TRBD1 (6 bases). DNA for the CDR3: TGCGCCAGCAGCCCGGGGACGAGGGGGGTTAACTATGGCTACACCTTC. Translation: CASSPGTRGVNYGYTF.